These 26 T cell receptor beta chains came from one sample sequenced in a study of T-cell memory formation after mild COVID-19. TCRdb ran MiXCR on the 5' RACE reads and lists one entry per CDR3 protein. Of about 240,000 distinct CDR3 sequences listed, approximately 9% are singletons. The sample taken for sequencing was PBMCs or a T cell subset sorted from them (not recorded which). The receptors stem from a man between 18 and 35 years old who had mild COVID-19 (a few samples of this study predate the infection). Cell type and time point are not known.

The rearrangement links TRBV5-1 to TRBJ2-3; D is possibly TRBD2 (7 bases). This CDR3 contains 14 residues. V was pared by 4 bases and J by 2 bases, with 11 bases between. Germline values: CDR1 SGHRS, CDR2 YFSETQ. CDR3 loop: CASSGGGLTDTQYF. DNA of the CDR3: TGCGCCAGCAGCGGGGGGGGCCTCACAGATACGCAGTATTTT.

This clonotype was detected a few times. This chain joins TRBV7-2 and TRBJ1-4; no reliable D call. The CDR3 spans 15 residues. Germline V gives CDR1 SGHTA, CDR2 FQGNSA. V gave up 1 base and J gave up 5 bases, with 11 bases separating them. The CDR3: CASSLVGSPNEKLFF. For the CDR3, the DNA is TGTGCCAGCAGCTTAGTCGGGAGTCCCAATGAAAAACTGTTTTTT.

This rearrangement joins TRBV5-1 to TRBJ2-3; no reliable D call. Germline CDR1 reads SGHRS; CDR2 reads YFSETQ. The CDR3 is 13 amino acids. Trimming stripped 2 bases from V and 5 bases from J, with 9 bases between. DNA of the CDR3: TGCGCCAGCAGCTTTCGCAACGGAGATACGCAGTATTTT. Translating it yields CASSFRNGDTQYF.

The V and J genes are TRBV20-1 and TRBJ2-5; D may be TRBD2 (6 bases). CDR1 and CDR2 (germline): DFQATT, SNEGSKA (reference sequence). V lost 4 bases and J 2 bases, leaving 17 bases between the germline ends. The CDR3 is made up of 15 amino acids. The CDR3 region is CSATGAPGRQETQYF. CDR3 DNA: TGCAGTGCTACTGGGGCCCCCGGGAGACAAGAGACCCAGTACTTC.

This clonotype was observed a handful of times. The CDR3 spells CASSLGRNQETQYF. The DNA of the CDR3 is TGCGCCAGCAGCTTGGGCCGTAACCAAGAGACCCAGTACTTC. This rearrangement joins TRBV5-1 to TRBJ2-5; D is unresolved. This CDR3 has 14 residues. The germline gives CDR1 SGHRS, CDR2 YFSETQ. V was pared by 0 bases and J by 0 bases, with 6 bases between.

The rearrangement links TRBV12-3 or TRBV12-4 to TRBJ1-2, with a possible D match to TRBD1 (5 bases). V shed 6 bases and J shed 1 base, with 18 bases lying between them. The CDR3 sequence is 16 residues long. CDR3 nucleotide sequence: TGTGCCAGCAGCTCTGAACAGTGGGACGGTAACTATGGCTACACCTTC. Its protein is CASSSEQWDGNYGYTF.

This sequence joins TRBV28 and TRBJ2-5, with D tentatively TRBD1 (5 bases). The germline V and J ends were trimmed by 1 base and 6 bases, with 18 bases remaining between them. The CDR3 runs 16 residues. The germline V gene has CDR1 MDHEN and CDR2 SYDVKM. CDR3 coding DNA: TGTGCCAGCAGTTTATCAGGGCAGGGAACCAGGCAGACCCAGTACTTC. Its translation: CASSLSGQGTRQTQYF.

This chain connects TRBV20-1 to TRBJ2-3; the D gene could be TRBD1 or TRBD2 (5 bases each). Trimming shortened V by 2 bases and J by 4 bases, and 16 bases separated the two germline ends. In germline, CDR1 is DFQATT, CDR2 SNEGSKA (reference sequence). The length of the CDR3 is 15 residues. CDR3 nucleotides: TGCAGTGCTAGAATCGGGACCGAGATTCCAGATACGCAGTATTTT. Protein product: CSARIGTEIPDTQYF.

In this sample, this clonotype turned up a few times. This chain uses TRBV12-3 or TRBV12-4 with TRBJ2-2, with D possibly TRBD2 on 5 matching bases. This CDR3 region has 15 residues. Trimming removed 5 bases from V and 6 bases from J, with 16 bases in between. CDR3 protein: CASSNRSTIAGELFF. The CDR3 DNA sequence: TGTGCCAGCAGTAACCGGTCGACTATCGCCGGGGAGCTGTTTTTT.

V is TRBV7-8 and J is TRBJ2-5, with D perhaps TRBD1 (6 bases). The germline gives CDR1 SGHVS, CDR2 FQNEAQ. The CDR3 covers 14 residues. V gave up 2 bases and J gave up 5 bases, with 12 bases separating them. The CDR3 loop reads CASSLNRVGETQYF. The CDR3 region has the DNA TGTGCCAGCAGCTTAAACAGGGTTGGGGAGACCCAGTACTTC.

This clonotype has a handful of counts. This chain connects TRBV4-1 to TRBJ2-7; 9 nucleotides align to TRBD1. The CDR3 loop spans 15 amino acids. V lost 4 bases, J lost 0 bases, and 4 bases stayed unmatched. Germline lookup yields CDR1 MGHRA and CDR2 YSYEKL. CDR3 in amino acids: CASSRDRASSYEQYV. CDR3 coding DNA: TGCGCCAGCAGCCGGGACAGGGCAAGCTCCTACGAGCAGTACGTC.

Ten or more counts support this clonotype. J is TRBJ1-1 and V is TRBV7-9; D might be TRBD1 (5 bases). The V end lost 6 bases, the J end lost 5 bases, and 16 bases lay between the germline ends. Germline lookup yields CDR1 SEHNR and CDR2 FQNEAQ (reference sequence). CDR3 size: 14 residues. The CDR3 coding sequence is TGTGCCAGCAGTCTCACCGGGGGGGGGACTGAAGCTTTCTTT. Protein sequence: CASSLTGGGTEAFF.

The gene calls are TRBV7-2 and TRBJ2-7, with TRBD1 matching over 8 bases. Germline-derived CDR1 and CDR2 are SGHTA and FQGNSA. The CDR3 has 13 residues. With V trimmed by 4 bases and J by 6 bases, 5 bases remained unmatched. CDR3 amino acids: CASSSTGASEQYV. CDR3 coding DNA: TGTGCCAGCAGCTCGACAGGGGCCTCCGAGCAGTACGTC.

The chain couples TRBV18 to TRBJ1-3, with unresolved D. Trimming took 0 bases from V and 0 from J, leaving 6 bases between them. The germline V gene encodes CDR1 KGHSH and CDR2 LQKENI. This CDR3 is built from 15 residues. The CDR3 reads CASSPPAFSGNTIYF. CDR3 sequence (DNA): TGTGCCAGCTCACCACCTGCTTTCTCTGGAAACACCATATATTTT.

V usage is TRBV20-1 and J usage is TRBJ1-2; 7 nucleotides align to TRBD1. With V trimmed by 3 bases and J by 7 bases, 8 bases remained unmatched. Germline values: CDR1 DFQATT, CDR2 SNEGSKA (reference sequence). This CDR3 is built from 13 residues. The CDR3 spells CSARGQGDRGYTF. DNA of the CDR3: TGCAGTGCTAGGGGTCAGGGGGACCGTGGCTACACCTTC.

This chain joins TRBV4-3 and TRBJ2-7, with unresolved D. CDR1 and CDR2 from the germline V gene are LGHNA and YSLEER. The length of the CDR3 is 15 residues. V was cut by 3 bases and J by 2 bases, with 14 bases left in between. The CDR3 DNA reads TGCGCCAGCAGCCATCTCCGGGTCCAAACCTACGAGCAGTACTTC. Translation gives CASSHLRVQTYEQYF.

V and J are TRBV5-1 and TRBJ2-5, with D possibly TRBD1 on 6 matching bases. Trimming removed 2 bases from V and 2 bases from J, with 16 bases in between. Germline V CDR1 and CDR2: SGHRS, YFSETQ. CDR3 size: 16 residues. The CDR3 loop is CASSFRTAREQETQYF. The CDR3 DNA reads TGCGCCAGCAGCTTTCGGACAGCCAGAGAACAAGAGACCCAGTACTTC. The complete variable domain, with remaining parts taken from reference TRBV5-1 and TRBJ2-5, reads KAGVTQTPRYLIKTRGQQVTLSCSPISGHRSVSWYQQTPGQGLQFLFEYFSETQRNKGNFPGRFSGRQFSNSRSEMNVSTLELGDSALYLCASSFRTAREQETQYFGPGTRLLVL.

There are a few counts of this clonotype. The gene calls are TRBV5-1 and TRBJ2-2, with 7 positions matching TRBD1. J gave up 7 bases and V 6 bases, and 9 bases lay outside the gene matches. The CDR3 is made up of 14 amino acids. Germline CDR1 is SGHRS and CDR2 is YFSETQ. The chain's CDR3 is CASIRDSMGGELFF. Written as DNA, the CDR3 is TGCGCCAGCATCCGGGACAGTATGGGCGGGGAGCTGTTTTTT.

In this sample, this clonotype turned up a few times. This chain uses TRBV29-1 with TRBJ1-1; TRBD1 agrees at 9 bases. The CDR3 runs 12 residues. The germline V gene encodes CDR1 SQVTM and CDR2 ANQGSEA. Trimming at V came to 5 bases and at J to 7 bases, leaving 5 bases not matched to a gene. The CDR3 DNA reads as TGCAGCGTTCTAACAGGGGGCGGTGAAGCTTTCTTT. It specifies CSVLTGGGEAFF. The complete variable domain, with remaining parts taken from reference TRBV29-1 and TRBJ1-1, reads SAVISQKPSRDICQRGTSLTIQCQVDSQVTMMFWYRQQPGQSLTLIATANQGSEATYESGFVIDKFPISRPNLTFSTLTVSNMSPEDSSIYLCSVLTGGGEAFFGQGTRLTVV.

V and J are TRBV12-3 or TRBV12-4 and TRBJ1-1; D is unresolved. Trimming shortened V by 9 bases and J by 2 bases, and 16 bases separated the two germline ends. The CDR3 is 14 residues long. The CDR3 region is CASNRREGNTEAFF. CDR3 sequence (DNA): TGTGCCAGTAACCGCCGTGAGGGTAACACTGAAGCTTTCTTT.

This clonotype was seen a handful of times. In nucleotides, the CDR3 is TGTGCCAGCAGTTTATGGGGACAGGGGGCCTACAATGAGCAGTTCTTC. It translates to CASSLWGQGAYNEQFF. The rearrangement uses TRBV27 and TRBJ2-1; 11 bases align to TRBD1. This CDR3 is 16 amino acids long. Germline-derived CDR1 and CDR2 are MNHEY and SMNVEV (reference sequence). Trimming at V came to 1 base and at J to 2 bases, leaving 1 base not matched to a gene.

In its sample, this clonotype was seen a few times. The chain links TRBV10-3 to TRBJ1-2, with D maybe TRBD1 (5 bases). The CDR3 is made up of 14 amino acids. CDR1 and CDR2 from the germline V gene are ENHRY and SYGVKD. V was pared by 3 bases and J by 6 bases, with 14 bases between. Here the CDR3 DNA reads TGTGCCATCAGTGATAGGGGACTATGGAATGGCTACACCTTC. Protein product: CAISDRGLWNGYTF.

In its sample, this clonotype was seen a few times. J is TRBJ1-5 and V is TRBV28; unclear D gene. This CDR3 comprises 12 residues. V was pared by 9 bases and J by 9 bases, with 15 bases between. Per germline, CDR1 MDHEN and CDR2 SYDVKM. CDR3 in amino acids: CASSAGFRPQHF. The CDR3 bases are TGTGCCAGTTCGGCGGGCTTTCGGCCCCAGCATTTT.

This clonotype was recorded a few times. CDR3 sequence: CASSLGGWDYGYTF. CDR3 DNA: TGTGCCAGCAGTTTAGGGGGTTGGGACTATGGCTACACCTTC. The rearrangement joins TRBV12-3 or TRBV12-4 to TRBJ1-2, with D uncertain. Deletions cut 1 base from V and 3 bases from J, with 9 bases between. This CDR3 region has 14 residues.

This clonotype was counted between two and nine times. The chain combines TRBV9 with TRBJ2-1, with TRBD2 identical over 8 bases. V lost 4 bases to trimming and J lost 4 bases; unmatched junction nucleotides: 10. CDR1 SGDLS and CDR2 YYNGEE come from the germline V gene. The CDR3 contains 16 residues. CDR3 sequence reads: CASSPGAGGQYNEQFF. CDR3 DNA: TGTGCCAGCAGCCCAGGCGCGGGGGGCCAATACAATGAGCAGTTCTTC.

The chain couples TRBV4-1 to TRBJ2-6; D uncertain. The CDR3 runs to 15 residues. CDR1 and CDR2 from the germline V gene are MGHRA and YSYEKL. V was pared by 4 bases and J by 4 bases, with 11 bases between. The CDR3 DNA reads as TGCGCCAGCAGCCCGACTCCCTCGGGGGCCAACGTCCTGACTTTC. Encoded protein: CASSPTPSGANVLTF.